Shown below are 26 T cell receptor beta chains from a single sample sequenced in a study of CD8 T cells in Susac syndrome. When the RNA was reverse transcribed, random hexamers were used with an input of about 0.5 to 1 ug. TCRdb called the immunoSEQ multiplex PCR reads again in MiXCR, with one record for every CDR3 protein. The data show approximately 140,000 distinct CDR3 sequences, 80% seen once. The material sequenced was CD8+ T cells from PBMCs. The receptor set was obtained from a human donor with multiple sclerosis.

This chain links TRBV5-1 with TRBJ2-3; no definite D call. Germline-derived CDR1 and CDR2 are SGHRS and YFSETQ. The CDR3 extends over 13 amino acids. The V and J ends lost 4 bases and 0 bases respectively, with 6 bases between them. This CDR3 reads CASSQDSTDTQYF. DNA for the CDR3: TGCGCCAGCAGCCAGGACAGCACAGATACGCAGTATTTT.

The chain uses TRBV12-5 and TRBJ1-1; D gene uncertain. CDR1 LGHNT and CDR2 FRNRAP come from the germline V gene. The CDR3 runs to 13 residues. Trimming cost V 3 bases and J 8 bases, with 13 bases left between them. The CDR3 loop is CASGLDVFLEAFF. As DNA, the CDR3 is TGTGCTAGTGGTTTAGACGTGTTTCTCGAAGCTTTCTTT.

The chain uses TRBV6-4 and TRBJ1-1; the D gene is possibly TRBD1 (5 bases). The CDR3 contains 13 residues. The germline V and J ends were trimmed by 3 bases and 3 bases, with 8 bases remaining between them. In germline, CDR1 is MRHNA, CDR2 SNTAGT. CDR3 residues: CASSDGAYTEAFF. CDR3 DNA sequence: TGTGCCAGCAGTGATGGGGCCTACACTGAAGCTTTCTTT.

The genes are TRBV6-5 and TRBJ2-5; D possibly corresponds to TRBD1 (6 bases). The CDR3 covers 14 residues. CDR1 and CDR2 (germline): MNHEY, SVGAGI. V lost 6 bases to trimming and J lost 1 base, with 12 bases between them. The CDR3 DNA reads as TGTGCCAGCAGCGAGGGGGTCGCCCAAGAGACCCAGTACTTC. Its translation: CASSEGVAQETQYF.

V usage is TRBV29-1 and J usage is TRBJ1-1; a possible D gene is TRBD1 (5 bases). V was trimmed by 1 base and J by 6 bases, leaving 6 bases between them. Germline values: CDR1 SQVTM, CDR2 ANQGSEA. The CDR3 length is 11 residues. CDR3 nucleotide sequence: TGCAGCGTTGAAGCCAGGGCTGAAGCTTTCTTT. Residues: CSVEARAEAFF.

The chain couples TRBV30 to TRBJ1-2; TRBD1 matches 8 bases. J lost 2 bases, V lost 2 bases, and 7 bases had no gene match. The CDR3 is made up of 15 amino acids. The germline V gene encodes CDR1 GTSNPN and CDR2 SVGIG (reference sequence). This CDR3 reads CAWSSLDRENYGYTF. As DNA, the CDR3 is TGTGCCTGGAGTTCCCTGGACAGGGAAAACTATGGCTACACCTTC.

In nucleotides, the CDR3 is TGTGCCAGCATACCGGAGGGGTCGGGGACCGGGGAGCTGTTTTTT. This encodes CASIPEGSGTGELFF. The chain has TRBV12-3 or TRBV12-4 and TRBJ2-2, with D possibly being TRBD2 (6 bases). V lost 7 bases to trimming and J lost 5 bases, with 17 bases between them. This CDR3 contains 15 residues.

This chain joins TRBV20-1 and TRBJ2-7; the D gene is possibly TRBD2 (6 bases). The CDR3 loop spans 14 amino acids. V shed 6 bases and J shed 7 bases, with 22 bases lying between them. Germline CDR1 DFQATT, CDR2 SNEGSKA (reference sequence). The CDR3 loop is CSAPSRDFSWEQYF. The CDR3 region has the DNA TGCAGTGCCCCAAGCCGGGACTTCTCATGGGAGCAGTACTTC.

V gene TRBV7-2 combines with J gene TRBJ2-7, with D possibly TRBD2 on 6 matching bases. The CDR3 is 14 amino acids. The germline V gene encodes CDR1 SGHTA and CDR2 FQGNSA. Between the trimmed V and J ends, which lost 4 bases and 5 bases, there was a span of 15 bases. CDR3 residues: CASSSGLGGDEQYF. CDR3 nucleotide sequence: TGTGCCAGCAGCTCGGGACTGGGCGGCGACGAGCAGTACTTC.

This chain uses TRBV5-6 with TRBJ1-1; D gene ambiguous. This CDR3 has 13 residues. Germline V lookup: CDR1 SGHDT, CDR2 YYEEEE. Trimming removed 7 bases at V and 4 bases at J, with 14 bases between. The CDR3 DNA is TGTGCCAGCTTTCAACCGGGTGGCACTGAAGCTTTCTTT. Translation gives CASFQPGGTEAFF. The full variable domain, rest sourced from reference TRBV5-6 and TRBJ1-1, is DAGVTQSPTHLIKTRGQQVTLRCSPKSGHDTVSWYQQALGQGPQFIFQYYEEEERQRGNFPDRFSGHQFPNYSSELNVNALLLGDSALYLCASFQPGGTEAFFGQGTRLTVV.

Worth noting for this clonotype: One end of the junction varies from germline; a read error may be responsible. CDR3 bases: TGCAGCGTTGAAGGGGGGACTAGCGGTTCATCCTACAGTGAGCAGTTCTTC. Its translation is CSVEGGTSGSSYSEQFF. V is TRBV29-1 and J is TRBJ2-1; TRBD2 aligns across 11 bases. CDR1 is SQVTM, CDR2 ANQGSEA, per germline. This CDR3 spans 17 amino acids.

V usage is TRBV7-2 and J usage is TRBJ1-1; 7 bases line up with TRBD1. The germline gives CDR1 SGHTA, CDR2 FQGNSA. The CDR3 spans 15 residues. Trimming cost V 5 bases and J 10 bases; bases outside gene matches: 16. CDR3 protein: CASSLLGTVSIGAFF. CDR3 nucleotide sequence: TGTGCCAGCAGCCTCCTGGGGACAGTGAGTATTGGAGCTTTCTTT.

The gene calls are TRBV7-2 and TRBJ2-3, with D unclear. CDR1 and CDR2 from the germline V gene are SGHTA and FQGNSA. The CDR3 totals 16 residues. Trimming stripped 2 bases from V and 4 bases from J, with 16 bases between. The CDR3 sequence: CASSLFGPQIPDTQYF. The CDR3 region has the DNA TGTGCCAGCAGCTTATTCGGTCCACAAATTCCAGATACGCAGTATTTT.

The rearrangement links TRBV12-3 or TRBV12-4 to TRBJ2-7, with 7 bases identical to TRBD1. The CDR3 covers 15 residues. Trimming at V came to 5 bases and at J to 3 bases, leaving 10 bases not matched to a gene. CDR3 coding DNA: TGTGCCAGCAGTGAAAGCCGGGACAGTTTCTACGAGCAGTACTTC. It is translated as CASSESRDSFYEQYF.

The chain uses TRBV3-1 and TRBJ1-4, with D hard to call. The V end was cut by 4 bases, the J end by 8 bases, with 11 bases between. Germline assignment: CDR1 LGHDT and CDR2 YNNKEL (reference sequence). This CDR3 is 13 amino acids long. DNA of the CDR3: TGTGCCAGCAGCCGCGTCCGAGGGGAAAAACTGTTTTTT. Amino acid sequence: CASSRVRGEKLFF. The full variable domain, its missing parts supplied by reference TRBV3-1 and TRBJ1-4, is DTAVSQTPKYLVTQMGNDKSIKCEQNLGHDTMYWYKQDSKKFLKIMFSYNNKELIINETVPNRFSPKSPDKAHLNLHINSLELGDSAVYFCASSRVRGEKLFFGSGTQLSVL.

CDR3 region: CASSQVQGLSGNTIYF. The CDR3 nucleotides read TGTGCCAGCAGTCAGGTCCAGGGCCTCTCTGGAAACACCATATATTTT. The chain combines TRBV12-3 or TRBV12-4 with TRBJ1-3; tentative D call: TRBD1 (5 bases). This CDR3 contains 16 residues. The germline V and J ends were trimmed by 5 bases and 0 bases, with 14 bases remaining between them.

The chain combines TRBV19 with TRBJ2-2; 8 bases line up with TRBD1. J lost 3 bases, V lost 6 bases, and 6 bases had no gene match. Per the germline V gene, CDR1 is LNHDA and CDR2 is SQIVND (reference sequence). The CDR3 covers 15 residues. DNA of the CDR3: TGTGCCAGTAGGGGGGGACAGGAGTACACCGGGGAGCTGTTTTTT. Its protein product is CASRGGQEYTGELFF.

The gene calls are TRBV20-1 and TRBJ1-4, with D uncertain. Germline CDR1 and CDR2: DFQATT and SNEGSKA (reference sequence). V dropped 6 bases and J dropped 0 bases, with 11 bases sitting between them. The CDR3 length is 14 residues. Here the CDR3 reads CSAHHRTTNEKLFF. The CDR3 nucleotides are TGCAGTGCGCATCACAGAACAACTAATGAAAAACTGTTTTTT.

The chain combines TRBV27 with TRBJ2-7; 8 nucleotides agree with TRBD2. The junction had 5 bases not matched to a gene; V was cut back by 8 bases and J by 5 bases. The CDR3 covers 12 residues. Germline assignment: CDR1 MNHEY and CDR2 SMNVEV (reference sequence). CDR3 in DNA: TGTGCCAGCCCGGGGGGGATTAACGAGCAGTACGTC. This encodes CASPGGINEQYV.

This chain uses TRBV27 with TRBJ1-4; D is undetermined. Deletions cut 0 bases from V and 8 bases from J, with 10 bases between. From germline, CDR1 is MNHEY and CDR2 SMNVEV (reference sequence). This CDR3 has 14 amino acids. The CDR3 here is CASSLSGSPEKLFF. In nucleotides, the CDR3 is TGTGCCAGCAGTTTATCTGGATCTCCGGAAAAACTGTTTTTT.

This chain uses TRBV27 with TRBJ2-1, with 10 bases fitting TRBD1. J was trimmed by 2 bases and V by 7 bases; bases with no gene match: 5. Germline assignment: CDR1 MNHEY and CDR2 SMNVEV (reference sequence). The CDR3 has 15 amino acids. The CDR3 bases are TGTGCCAGCAACCCTGACAGGGGGCCCTACAATGAGCAGTTCTTC. Protein product: CASNPDRGPYNEQFF.

This clonotype showed up just a few times. The CDR3 region is CASSSFGGPSSTDTQYF. Written as DNA, the CDR3 is TGTGCCAGCAGCTCCTTCGGGGGCCCTTCTAGCACAGATACGCAGTATTTT. The chain couples TRBV11-2 to TRBJ2-3; either TRBD1 or TRBD2 may fit D (6 bases each). The V and J ends lost 4 bases and 0 bases respectively, with 17 bases between them. The CDR3 covers 17 residues. CDR1 is SGHAT and CDR2 is FQNNGV in the germline V gene. Based on the CDR3 plus reference TRBV11-2 and TRBJ2-3, the full variable domain is EAGVAQSPRYKIIEKRQSVAFWCNPISGHATLYWYQQILGQGPKLLIQFQNNGVVDDSQLPKDRFSAERLKGVDSTLKIQPAKLEDSAVYLCASSSFGGPSSTDTQYFGPGTRLTVL.

J is TRBJ2-7 and V is TRBV28; D tentatively reads TRBD1 or TRBD2 (6 bases each). In germline, CDR1 is MDHEN, CDR2 SYDVKM. Trimming cost V 3 bases and J 4 bases, with 16 bases left between them. The CDR3 spans 15 residues. In nucleotides, the CDR3 is TGTGCCAGCAGTTTCCGGGGGCCGGGTTCTTACGAGCAGTACTTC. Translation gives CASSFRGPGSYEQYF.

This clonotype was counted a few times. The chain uses TRBV6-1 and TRBJ1-5, with 8 bases fitting TRBD1. CDR3 length: 14 residues. After removal of 5 bases from V and 6 bases from J, the junction contained 6 bases not matched to a gene. Germline V lookup: CDR1 MNHNS, CDR2 SASEGT. The CDR3 is CASSLPGGGQPQHF. The CDR3 DNA sequence: TGTGCCAGCAGTCTCCCAGGGGGCGGTCAGCCCCAGCATTTT.

The chain joins TRBV27 to TRBJ1-2; D unresolved. This CDR3 contains 14 residues. CDR1 is MNHEY, CDR2 SMNVEV, per germline (reference sequence). The V end lost 4 bases, the J end lost 4 bases, and 13 bases lay between the germline ends. The CDR3 coding sequence is TGTGCCAGCAGTTCCCTCGTGCCGGTCTATGGCTACACCTTC. Protein sequence: CASSSLVPVYGYTF.

V usage is TRBV6-2 or TRBV6-3 and J usage is TRBJ1-1; D ambiguous. Trimming took off 2 bases at V and 6 bases at J, with 10 bases between the two ends. CDR1 is MNHEY, CDR2 SVGEGT, per germline. This CDR3 comprises 13 residues. CDR3 coding DNA: TGTGCCAGCAGTTACAACCTTGGAGCTGAAGCTTTCTTT. The encoded protein is CASSYNLGAEAFF.